This TCR beta chain was profiled in a study of blood T cells in healthy people across ages. A few counts support this clonotype. This CDR3 has 12 residues. Trimming left V 4 bases short and J 2 bases short, with 5 bases between. CDR1 is DFQATT and CDR2 is SNEGSKA in the germline V gene (reference sequence). Alongside a J-beta primer mix, a sample-barcoded 5' primer served in a second PCR lasting roughly 6 to 11 cycles. Template switching added a 12-random-nucleotide identifier to every cDNA molecule. A single record per CDR3 protein comes from TCRdb applying MiXCR to the 5' RACE reads. Among 1.5 million to 2 million distinct CDR3 sequences listed, about 30% were seen once.

This chain connects TRBV20-1 to TRBJ2-2; D is unclear. This clonotype was obtained from a young woman in good health. The sample was blood. CDR3 sequence: CSATGNTGELFF. The CDR3 DNA reads TGCAGTGCTACAGGAAACACCGGGGAGCTGTTTTTT.